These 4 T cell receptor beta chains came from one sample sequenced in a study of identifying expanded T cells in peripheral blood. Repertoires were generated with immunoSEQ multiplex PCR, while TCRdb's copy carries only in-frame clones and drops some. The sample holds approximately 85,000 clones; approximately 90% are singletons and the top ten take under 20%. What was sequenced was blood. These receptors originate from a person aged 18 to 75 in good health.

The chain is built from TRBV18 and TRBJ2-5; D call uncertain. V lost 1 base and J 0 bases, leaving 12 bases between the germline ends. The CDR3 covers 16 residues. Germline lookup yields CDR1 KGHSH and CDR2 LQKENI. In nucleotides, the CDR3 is TGTGCCAGCTCACCACGACGGATGGGGTACCAAGAGACCCAGTACTTC. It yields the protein CASSPRRMGYQETQYF.

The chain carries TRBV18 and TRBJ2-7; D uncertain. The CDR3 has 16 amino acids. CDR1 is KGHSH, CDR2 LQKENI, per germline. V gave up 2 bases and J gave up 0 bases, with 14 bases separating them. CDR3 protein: CASSPNGLRSSYEQYF. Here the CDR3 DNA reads TGTGCCAGCTCACCAAACGGATTGCGGTCCTCCTACGAGCAGTACTTC.

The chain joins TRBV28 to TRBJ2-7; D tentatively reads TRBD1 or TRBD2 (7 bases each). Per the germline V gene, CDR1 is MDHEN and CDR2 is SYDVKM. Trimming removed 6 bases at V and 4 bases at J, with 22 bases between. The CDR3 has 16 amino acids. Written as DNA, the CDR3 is TGTGCCAGCAGCGAATCCAGGGGGGGACCCCCTTACGAGCAGTACTTC. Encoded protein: CASSESRGGPPYEQYF.

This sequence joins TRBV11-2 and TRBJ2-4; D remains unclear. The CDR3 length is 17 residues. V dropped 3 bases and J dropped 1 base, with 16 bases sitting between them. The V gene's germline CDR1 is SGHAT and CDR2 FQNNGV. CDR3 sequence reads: CASSFSALGMAKNIQYF. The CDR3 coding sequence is TGTGCCAGCAGCTTCAGCGCGTTGGGGATGGCCAAAAACATTCAGTACTTC. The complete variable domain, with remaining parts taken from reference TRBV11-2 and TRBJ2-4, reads EAGVAQSPRYKIIEKRQSVAFWCNPISGHATLYWYQQILGQGPKLLIQFQNNGVVDDSQLPKDRFSAERLKGVDSTLKIQPAKLEDSAVYLCASSFSALGMAKNIQYFGAGTRLSVL.